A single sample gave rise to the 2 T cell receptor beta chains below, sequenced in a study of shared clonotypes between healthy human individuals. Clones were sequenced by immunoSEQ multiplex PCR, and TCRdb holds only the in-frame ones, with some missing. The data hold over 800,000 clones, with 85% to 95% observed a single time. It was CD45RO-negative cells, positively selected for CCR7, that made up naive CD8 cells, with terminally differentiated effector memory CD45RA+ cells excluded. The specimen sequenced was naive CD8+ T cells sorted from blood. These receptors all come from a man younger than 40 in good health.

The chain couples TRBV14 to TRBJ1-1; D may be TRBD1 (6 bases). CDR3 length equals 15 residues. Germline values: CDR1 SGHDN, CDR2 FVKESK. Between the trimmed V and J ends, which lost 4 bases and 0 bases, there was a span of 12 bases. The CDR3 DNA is TGTGCCAGCAGCCTGCTACCAGGGGTGAACACTGAAGCTTTCTTT. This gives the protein CASSLLPGVNTEAFF.

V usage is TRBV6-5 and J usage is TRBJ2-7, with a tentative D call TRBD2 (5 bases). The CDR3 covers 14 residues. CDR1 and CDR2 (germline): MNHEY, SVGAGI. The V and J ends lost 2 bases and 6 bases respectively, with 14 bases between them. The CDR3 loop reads CASSYGLRGTEQYF. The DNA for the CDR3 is TGTGCCAGCAGTTACGGCCTACGGGGTACCGAGCAGTACTTC.